This TCR beta chain was profiled in a study of blood T cell repertoires in COVID-19. Per the germline V gene, CDR1 is LGHDT and CDR2 is YNNKEL (reference sequence). The CDR3 sequence is 15 residues long. With 3 bases clipped from V and 1 base from J, the junction kept 2 bases outside the gene matches. The method was immunoSEQ multiplex PCR; TCRdb's version includes in-frame clones alone and lacks a portion of them. Counted here are 250,000 to 400,000 clones, around 88% occurring once; the ten biggest clones make up 1.5% to 2%. Sequenced input: peripheral blood. This receptor was obtained from a woman aged 25 to 39 with COVID-19, enrolled during active disease. The genes are TRBV3-1 (or the pseudogene TRBV3-2) and TRBJ2-5; 10 bases fit TRBD2. CDR3 nucleotide sequence: TGTGCCAGCAGCCAGGGACTAGCGACCCAAGAGACCCAGTACTTC. Its protein product is CASSQGLATQETQYF.